The TCR beta chain described here comes from a study of cytomegalovirus exposure and HLA in healthy donors (dated by TCRdb to the late 2010s). Describing the broader study: According to an earlier analysis of around 600 of the donors, some 170 million T cells yielded 117 million unique TCR beta sequences and 276 Gb of sequence data. Alongside the repertoire data, information on donor age, sex, ethnicity and CMV serostatus was compiled. The study used immunosequencing to profile the T cell repertoires of 670 or so subjects and linked those repertoires to cytomegalovirus serostatus. The study aimed to test whether signatures of past pathogen exposure could be identified by cataloging public T cell receptors. In the later analysis, no new phenotypic data were used to find candidate immune exposures; instead, reliance was placed on TCR beta sequences and their occurrence across donors. The number of typed donors differed by locus: about 629-640 for A, B, C, DRB1 and DQB1; 522 for DQA1; 606 for DPA1; and 400 to 480 for DPB1. Among approximately 370 genotyped donors of the cohort, an average of about 220,000 unique TCR beta nucleotide sequences was sequenced per donor, of which 15% to 20% were non-productive. A later analysis re-analyzed previously published TCR beta repertoires from roughly 690 donors and added high-resolution HLA genotyping to study TCR occurrence patterns. Both class I and class II loci were covered by HLA typing, at four-digit resolution. High-throughput TCR immunosequencing, statistical association of individual TCRs with disease status, and machine learning were combined to predict cytomegalovirus infection status. Among the roughly 400 genotyped donors, about 83% belonged to the genetic ancestry cluster associated with self-reported Caucasian donors. An early release covering 500 to 750 HLA-typed donors comprised approximately 290 gigabases of sequencing data and around 80 million unique TCR sequences. An earlier analysis of fewer than 700 of the donors applied high-throughput TCR beta sequencing to assess whether each TCR beta V gene segment acted as functional or pseudogenic. A later genetic analysis used genome-wide SNP genotypes for about three fifths of the 666 donors, treating that subset as a discovery cohort. Every repertoire in the discovery cohort had been generated on one and the same sequencing platform. About 5 DR-DQ haplotypes were handled as single units for association and clustering, since linkage in the cohort was strong. Besides the first cohort of hundreds of subjects, a separate validation cohort made up of 120 different subjects was used. General conclusions and limits of the study: Only TCR beta chains were sequenced in this cohort, and the absence of alpha or paired-chain data limited detectable features. At a false discovery rate of 0.05, a later analysis linked around 15,000 TCR beta sequences to specific HLA alleles. For the cohort, immune exposure information was limited to CMV serostatus. According to a later analysis, parvovirus B19, influenza, CMV and Epstein-Barr virus appeared linked to several top co-occurrence clusters. A further reported finding was that TCR beta sequences accurately predicted the HLA-A and HLA-B alleles for most subjects in the first cohort. A later analysis found that TCR association rates varied across HLA loci, with DRB1 alleles showing the most associated TCRs and HLA-C alleles the fewest. According to the authors, the approach could potentially be generalized to other disease states and immunological phenotypes. A later analysis found that most CMV-associated TCR beta chains appeared HLA-restricted, with HLA associations seemingly driven largely by CMV exposure. The study listed 150 to 200 TCR beta chains as associated with cytomegalovirus. The presence/absence analyses assumed that sequencing depth was roughly uniform across donors, and that assumption may not be true. Across donors, most TCR sequences were observed very rarely, whereas some public TCRs were present in many individuals. Correlated functional status among segregating V segments might reflect linkage disequilibrium, but an unknown experimental factor could not be ruled out. In an earlier analysis of approximately 590 of the donors, most TCR beta V segments appeared in productive rearrangements about 90% or about 30% of the time, broadly matching IMGT annotations. When HLA alleles, especially DR and DQ, strongly co-occurred, attributing TCR associations to individual alleles was difficult. Three of the identified cytomegalovirus-associated TCR beta chains were confirmed in vitro to be specific for cytomegalovirus antigens. Compared with the approximately 670-donor mean, donors in an Asian-associated ancestry cluster had fewer N-insertions in productive TCRs, according to a later genetic analysis. Some 15 rarely observed V segments, including chromosome 9 orphons, were excluded from the earlier analysis of some 590 of the donors because counts were too low. The classifier was reported to diagnose cytomegalovirus status with high specificity and sensitivity in both the original and validation cohorts. Because HLA typing was missing for some donors at each locus, association tests included only the typed subset. A cluster of highly shared sequence variants was judged likely to be a technical artifact of the sequencing pipeline. Because the 87-base-pair reads could not distinguish some IMGT-functional V segments, including TRBV6-2 and TRBV6-3, those segments were excluded. Compared with equally common non-associated chains, HLA-associated TCR beta chains in a later analysis were more clonally expanded and had lower generation probabilities. A later genetic analysis associated a missense DCLRE1C variant with V-gene and J-gene trimming of TCR beta chains, and an independent cohort replicated the association.

Receptors were amplified or captured by the immunoSEQ multiplex PCR assay. A mixture of 60 forward primers for TCR Vbeta segments and 13 reverse primers for TCR Jbeta segments was used in the multiplex PCR. The CDR3 region of rearranged TCR beta genes was amplified from genomic DNA with a multiplex PCR assay. The Illumina HiSeq System was used to sequence the amplified TCR beta libraries as 87-base-pair reads. On the study's bioinformatics: Across the 700 or so repertoires, a later analysis counted 60 million to 90 million unique TCR beta chains, roughly 11 million of which were shared by at least two donors. Raw reads were error-corrected and collapsed into unique sequences by a nearest-neighbor algorithm in which closely related sequences were merged to remove PCR and sequencing errors. To assign V, D and J gene segments, CDR3 sequences were aligned to IMGT reference sequences. For a sequence to be retained, a match of at least six nucleotides to both a V gene segment and a J gene segment was required. Rearrangements were called productive when the CDR3 lacked stop codons and stayed in frame with V and J; all others were non-productive. Following IMGT convention, CDR3 was defined as the stretch from the second conserved V-encoded cysteine up to the conserved J-encoded phenylalanine. The earlier analysis of 450 to 750 of the donors excluded any sequence lacking an unambiguous match to a single V gene segment. An earlier analysis of 587 of the donors called V segments functional above 56.7% productive rearrangements and segregating when the between-donor standard deviation exceeded 5%. A statistical classification framework was built for diagnosing cytomegalovirus status from the catalog of TCR beta chain sequences. A later analysis assigned V and J genes by comparing TCR nucleotide sequences with IMGT/GENE-DB human TR gene sequences. The TCRdist pipeline was used in a later analysis to assign CDR3 sequences and most-parsimonious VDJ recombination scenarios. In a later analysis, every TCR beta chain was defined by the combination of its CDR3 amino acid sequence and its V-gene family, and reads without a unique V-gene family were dropped. As a way to deal with suspected cross-contamination and a sequencing artifact, a later analysis dropped 450 to 700 nucleotide sequences that were highly shared and had low generation probability. A later analysis calculated a clonal expansion index for each public chain from normalized within-repertoire ranks of inferred template counts. A later analysis computed generation probabilities with a VDJ recombination model fitted to out-of-frame rearrangements, and checked the results against IGoR. In a later analysis, TCR-TCR, TCR-HLA and TCR-CMV co-occurrence was scored with hypergeometric tests, and a repertoire-size bias correction was applied to TCR pairs. False discovery rates were estimated in a later analysis by permuting HLA or CMV assignments 20 times. In a later analysis, co-occurring TCRs were grouped with DBSCAN, and TCRdist sequence similarity was added when clustering was performed within HLA-allele-positive subsets. For co-occurrence clustering, repertoires with fewer than 30,000 or more than 120,000 public chains were excluded, along with several repertoires with anomalous nucleotide sharing. The source is immuneACCESS, and TCRdb retained only in-frame sequences with V and J called. Part of the clones is not carried over; for the studies checked, unresolved V genes explain less than half of this, and the remainder is unexplained. D and trimming come from the DNA, and the V and J calls and clone size come from that table. The sample table records 160,000 or so clones; around 79% of these occur just once. 6% to 7% of the sample is taken by the ten largest.

The cohort consisted of 670 or so healthy bone marrow donors. At the time of sampling, every cohort member was nominally healthy, though immune exposures that went unrecorded were likely present. The donor tested CMV seropositive and was one of the 289 seropositive cohort members. A peripheral blood sample was collected from each donor, and TCR beta sequencing was performed on peripheral blood mononuclear cells. Genomic DNA was extracted from the blood cell samples with the Qiagen DNeasy Blood Extraction Kit. Including the terminal cysteine and phenylalanine, the CDR3 comprises 17 residues. The kept DNA is CDR3 alone, 51 bases in frame from the first base. The germline V gene (reference sequence) yields WNHNN for CDR1 and SYGVQD for CDR2. Trimmed from V: 3 bases; trimmed from J: 4 bases; junction bases lacking a gene match: 6. In regard to this clone: Its antigen is still unknown. No base qualities exist here, and no much larger clone lies one base off it.

The rearrangement joined TRBV10-1 to TRBJ2-3; TRBD2 fits 14 bases in the junction. This clonotype originated in a middle-aged man in good health and CMV-seropositive. Sequenced sample: PBMCs. The CDR3 reads CASSDRGTSGRPDTQYF. The nucleotides are TGCGCCAGCAGTGACCGAGGGACTAGCGGGAGACCAGATACGCAGTATTTT.